The 25 T cell receptor beta chains below come from one sample, sequenced in a study of T cells in Graves' hyperthyroidism and ophthalmopathy. What was amplified from RNA transcripts were TCR beta CDR3 regions. TCR CDR3 regions were first amplified by RT-PCR with HTBI primers. TCRdb independently ran MiXCR on the multiplex PCR reads; one entry per CDR3 protein. The table shows around 400,000 distinct CDR3 sequences, with roughly 13% occurring only once. Sequences were obtained from blood. All receptors come from a woman aged 18-30 years with Graves' hyperthyroidism.

In its sample, this clonotype was seen many times. The chain is built from TRBV2 and TRBJ1-4, with 9 bases lining up with TRBD1. This CDR3 comprises 15 residues. CDR1 is SNHLY, CDR2 FYNNEI, per germline. Unmatched junction bases numbered 8, after V lost 5 bases and J lost 7 bases. CDR3 loop: CASSQQGAPGEKLFF. CDR3 bases: TGTGCCAGCAGTCAACAGGGGGCTCCGGGTGAAAAACTGTTTTTT.

The chain couples TRBV7-3 to TRBJ2-3; 7 nucleotides agree with TRBD2. Germline V lookup: CDR1 SGHTA, CDR2 FQGTGA. V shed 5 bases, J shed 5 bases, and the junction held 4 bases outside the gene matches. The CDR3 covers 13 residues. The CDR3 reads CASSTGRRDTQYF. The CDR3 coding sequence is TGTGCCAGCAGCACCGGGAGGAGAGATACGCAGTATTTT.

This clonotype was observed at least ten times. V usage is TRBV20-1 and J usage is TRBJ2-3; 10 nucleotides match TRBD2. After removal of 6 bases from V and 4 bases from J, the junction contained 10 bases not matched to a gene. The CDR3 runs to 15 residues. Germline V CDR1 and CDR2: DFQATT, SNEGSKA (reference sequence). CDR3 in amino acids: CSALVASGSADTQYF. The CDR3 coding sequence is TGCAGTGCCCTGGTGGCTAGCGGGAGTGCAGATACGCAGTATTTT.

This clonotype has a handful of counts. This chain connects TRBV27 to TRBJ2-2; a weak D match, TRBD1 (6 bases). Trimming shortened V by 7 bases and J by 2 bases, and 11 bases separated the two germline ends. Germline V gene data show CDR1 as MNHEY and CDR2 as SMNVEV (reference sequence). The CDR3 is 14 amino acids. Here the CDR3 DNA reads TGTGCCAGCACCCCGGGGACAAACACCGGGGAGCTGTTTTTT. Encoded protein: CASTPGTNTGELFF.

This clonotype has ten or more counts. The chain links TRBV7-2 to TRBJ2-6; 13 nucleotides line up with TRBD2. J was trimmed by 1 base and V by 2 bases; bases with no gene match: 14. The CDR3 has 22 residues. Per germline, CDR1 SGHTA and CDR2 FQGNSA. The CDR3 loop reads CASSLWLGVGLAGISGANVLTF. CDR3 sequence (DNA): TGTGCCAGCAGCTTATGGCTTGGGGTGGGACTAGCGGGAATTTCTGGGGCCAACGTCCTGACTTTC.

This clonotype has at least ten counts. The V gene is TRBV24-1, the J gene TRBJ2-5; TRBD2 matches 12 bases. Germline V gene lookup returns CDR1 KGHDR and CDR2 SFDVKD. This CDR3 contains 17 residues. The trim removed 5 bases at V and 5 bases at J, leaving 11 bases unmatched. CDR3 sequence reads: CATSAASGRALGETQYF. The CDR3 DNA reads as TGTGCCACCAGTGCTGCTAGCGGGAGGGCCTTGGGGGAGACCCAGTACTTC.

Many counts were recorded for this clonotype. This chain joins TRBV27 and TRBJ2-2; TRBD1 agrees at 7 bases. The germline V gene encodes CDR1 MNHEY and CDR2 SMNVEV (reference sequence). V gave up 6 bases and J gave up 0 bases; unmatched junction bases: 10. This CDR3 is 17 amino acids long. The CDR3 reads CASSHHPTGSNTGELFF. The CDR3 bases are TGTGCCAGCAGCCATCATCCGACAGGGTCGAACACCGGGGAGCTGTTTTTT.

This sequence joins TRBV5-1 and TRBJ2-3; 11 nucleotides agree with TRBD2. J lost 0 bases, V lost 4 bases, and 4 bases had no gene match. The CDR3 is 16 residues long. Per germline, CDR1 SGHRS and CDR2 YFSETQ. The CDR3 DNA reads TGCGCCAGCAGCCCGGGACTAGCGGAGAGCACAGATACGCAGTATTTT. Encoded protein: CASSPGLAESTDTQYF.

This clonotype was recorded many times. The chain combines TRBV12-3 or TRBV12-4 with TRBJ1-2, with D unresolved. V shed 6 bases and J shed 3 bases, with 8 bases lying between them. This CDR3 has 12 residues. The CDR3 here is CASRPGDYGYTF. The CDR3 DNA reads TGTGCCAGCAGACCGGGCGACTATGGCTACACCTTC.

This clonotype has a handful of counts. The CDR3 region is CASSSGGYTEAFF. The CDR3, as DNA: TGTGCCAGCAGCTCGGGGGGATACACTGAAGCTTTCTTT. V is TRBV7-8 and J is TRBJ1-1; tentative D call: TRBD1 (5 bases). Germline CDR1 SGHVS, CDR2 FQNEAQ. The V gene lost 4 bases and the J gene lost 3 bases, with 9 bases spanning the gap. CDR3 length equals 13 residues.

As for this clonotype: A single base separates this from a much larger clone, so it may be a read error. The V call is TRBV11-2, the J call TRBJ2-1; a possible D gene is TRBD1 (6 bases). The CDR3 consists of 15 residues. Germline-derived CDR1 and CDR2 are SGHAT and FQNNGV. CDR3 in DNA: TGTGCCAGCAGCTTGGTCAGGGGTATTTACAATGAGCAGCTCTTC. This gives the protein CASSLVRGIYNEQLF.

In this sample, this clonotype turned up many times. V and J are TRBV20-1 and TRBJ2-2; D is unclear. This CDR3 spans 11 amino acids. Germline V lookup: CDR1 DFQATT, CDR2 SNEGSKA (reference sequence). The V end lost 3 bases, the J end lost 5 bases, and 4 bases lay between the germline ends. The DNA for the CDR3 is TGCAGTGCTAGCGGGACCGGGGAGCTGTTTTTT. It specifies CSASGTGELFF.

This clonotype came up many times. The chain has TRBV20-1 and TRBJ2-5, with D uncertain. This CDR3 is 10 amino acids long. With 5 bases removed from V and 3 bases from J, the gap between germline ends came to 4 bases. Germline CDR1 and CDR2: DFQATT and SNEGSKA (reference sequence). CDR3 loop: CSAGKETQYF. CDR3 DNA: TGCAGTGCTGGAAAAGAGACCCAGTACTTC.

This clonotype was detected many times. The chain has TRBV15 and TRBJ1-2, with a weak D call TRBD1 (5 bases). Trimming took off 4 bases at V and 4 bases at J, with 10 bases between the two ends. The CDR3 covers 13 residues. The V gene's germline CDR1 is LNHNV and CDR2 YYDKDF (reference sequence). Written as DNA, the CDR3 is TGTGCCACCAGCACCGGGGCCGGCTATGGCTACACCTTC. Translation gives CATSTGAGYGYTF. Filled out from reference TRBV15 and TRBJ1-2, the complete variable domain reads DAMVIQNPRYQVTQFGKPVTLSCSQTLNHNVMYWYQQKSSQAPKLLFHYYDKDFNNEADTPDNFQSRRPNTSFCFLDIRSPGLGDTAMYLCATSTGAGYGYTFGSGTRLTVV.

On this clonotype itself: This may stem from a read error, because a much larger clone lies one nucleotide away. V is TRBV6-1 and J is TRBJ2-5; 7 bases match TRBD2. There are 17 residues in the CDR3. CDR1 and CDR2 (germline): MNHNS, SASEGT. V was pared by 6 bases and J by 0 bases, with 13 bases of the junction left unmatched. The CDR3 sequence: CASSPKRDGIYQETQYF. CDR3 DNA sequence: TGTGCCAGCAGCCCGAAGCGGGACGGCATCTACCAAGAGACCCAGTACTTC.

A few counts support this clonotype. The chain carries TRBV5-1 and TRBJ2-1, with D possibly being TRBD2 (5 bases). V was trimmed by 0 bases and J by 4 bases, leaving 11 bases between them. The length of the CDR3 is 15 residues. CDR1 is SGHRS and CDR2 is YFSETQ in the germline V gene. CDR3 sequence (DNA): TGCGCCAGCAGCTTGGTGGGAGAGGGATACAATGAGCAGTTCTTC. Protein product: CASSLVGEGYNEQFF.

In its sample, this clonotype was seen many times. V and J are TRBV18 and TRBJ2-5; 11 bases map to TRBD2. The CDR3 sequence is 18 residues long. CDR1 is KGHSH and CDR2 is LQKENI in the germline V gene. V was clipped by 1 base and J by 1 base; unmatched bases: 8. The CDR3 DNA sequence: TGTGCCAGCTCACCACGATCTAGCGGGAGGAGTCGCCAAGAGACCCAGTACTTC. This translates into CASSPRSSGRSRQETQYF.

J is TRBJ2-7 and V is TRBV5-1; tentative D call: TRBD2 (6 bases). The CDR3 runs 18 residues. The V gene's germline CDR1 is SGHRS and CDR2 YFSETQ. The ends were cut back, 7 bases at V and 3 bases at J, with 29 bases in the middle. CDR3 nucleotides: TGCGCCAGCGCGCTTGGAATTTGGGGAGGAGACCCGAACTACGAGCAGTACTTC. Translated, it gives CASALGIWGGDPNYEQYF.

This clonotype was found a few times. The chain is built from TRBV20-1 and TRBJ2-1, with TRBD2 identical over 11 bases. Germline CDR1 is DFQATT and CDR2 is SNEGSKA (reference sequence). The CDR3 loop spans 15 amino acids. The trim removed 0 bases at V and 6 bases at J, leaving 4 bases unmatched. CDR3 loop: CSARDWLAGGNEQFF. The CDR3 bases are TGCAGTGCTAGAGATTGGCTAGCGGGGGGCAATGAGCAGTTCTTC.

This clonotype showed up many times. This chain connects TRBV20-1 to TRBJ2-3; 7 bases match TRBD2. Per the germline V gene, CDR1 is DFQATT and CDR2 is SNEGSKA (reference sequence). V trimming: 7 bases; J trimming: 1 base; junction bases outside the gene matches: 8. The CDR3 length is 14 residues. Written as DNA, the CDR3 is TGCAGTGGACGAAGCGGGACGGGCACAGATACGCAGTATTTT. It is translated as CSGRSGTGTDTQYF.

This clonotype was found many times. The V call is TRBV28, the J call TRBJ1-1; D is uncertain. This CDR3 contains 14 residues. V dropped 1 base and J dropped 2 bases, with 8 bases sitting between them. Germline CDR1 MDHEN, CDR2 SYDVKM. The CDR3, as DNA: TGTGCCAGCAGTTTATCCAGTTCTAACACTGAAGCTTTCTTT. As protein: CASSLSSSNTEAFF.

This clonotype was recorded many times. The chain joins TRBV7-3 to TRBJ2-5, with D possibly matching TRBD1 (5 bases). Germline V gene sequence: CDR1 SGHTA, CDR2 FQGTGA. Trimming left V 5 bases short and J 5 bases short, with 12 bases between. CDR3 size: 13 residues. DNA for the CDR3: TGTGCCAGCAGCAAAGCCAAGGGGGAGACCCAGTACTTC. Amino acids: CASSKAKGETQYF.

This clonotype appeared many times. J is TRBJ2-7 and V is TRBV7-9; D is possibly TRBD1 (6 bases). V was shortened by 5 bases and J by 7 bases, with 21 bases between the two germline ends. There are 15 residues in the CDR3. CDR1 is SEHNR, CDR2 FQNEAQ, per germline (reference sequence). CDR3 sequence: CASSDGDTPLREQYF. The DNA for the CDR3 is TGTGCCAGCAGCGACGGGGACACTCCCCTACGAGAGCAGTACTTC.

This clonotype was seen a few times. The rearrangement joins TRBV9 to TRBJ1-1; no clear D gene. The germline gives CDR1 SGDLS, CDR2 YYNGEE. The CDR3 contains 15 residues. V shed 3 bases and J shed 3 bases, with 15 bases lying between them. This CDR3 is CASSGRGGLDTEAFF. The CDR3 DNA sequence: TGTGCCAGCAGCGGAAGAGGAGGGTTGGACACTGAAGCTTTCTTT.

The sample holds many counts of this clonotype. CDR3 sequence reads: CASSTDIDRVGQPQHF. The CDR3 DNA reads as TGTGCCAGTAGTACTGATATCGACAGGGTTGGACAGCCCCAGCATTTT. V is TRBV19 and J is TRBJ1-5, with 7 bases matching TRBD1. Germline loops: CDR1 LNHDA, CDR2 SQIVND (reference sequence). Trimming at V came to 4 bases and at J to 7 bases, leaving 13 bases not matched to a gene. The CDR3 contains 16 residues.